The present entry profiles one TCR beta chain with its context. The antigen remains undetermined. A read error may account for a junction end that differs from germline. Vbeta (60) and Jbeta (13) primers were used in the PCR. In the study's own analysis: A later analysis tallied 87 million or so unique TCR beta chains, about 12 million of them shared. Assay used: immunoSEQ multiplex PCR; TCRdb lists only in-frame clones, some missing. V, J and clone size were drawn from that table, and D and trimming were deduced from the DNA. The sample contains around 89,000 clones, over 70% of which appear only once. This entry is derived from a study of cytomegalovirus exposure and HLA in healthy donors. Findings of the study overall: Later genetic work tied a missense DCLRE1C variant to beta-chain V and J trimming.

This CDR3 has 16 residues. Germline loops: CDR1 LNHDA, CDR2 SQIVND (reference sequence). Every donor was a healthy person donating bone marrow. V usage is TRBV19 and J usage is TRBJ1-5, with a possible D match to TRBD1 (6 bases). The TCR was taken from a girl aged 2-10 years in good health and CMV-seropositive. The sample consisted of PBMCs. CDR3: CATSRPPGVRNQPQHF. CDR3 DNA sequence: TGTGCCACTAGTCGCCCGCCAGGGGTACGGAATCAGCCCCAGCATTTT.